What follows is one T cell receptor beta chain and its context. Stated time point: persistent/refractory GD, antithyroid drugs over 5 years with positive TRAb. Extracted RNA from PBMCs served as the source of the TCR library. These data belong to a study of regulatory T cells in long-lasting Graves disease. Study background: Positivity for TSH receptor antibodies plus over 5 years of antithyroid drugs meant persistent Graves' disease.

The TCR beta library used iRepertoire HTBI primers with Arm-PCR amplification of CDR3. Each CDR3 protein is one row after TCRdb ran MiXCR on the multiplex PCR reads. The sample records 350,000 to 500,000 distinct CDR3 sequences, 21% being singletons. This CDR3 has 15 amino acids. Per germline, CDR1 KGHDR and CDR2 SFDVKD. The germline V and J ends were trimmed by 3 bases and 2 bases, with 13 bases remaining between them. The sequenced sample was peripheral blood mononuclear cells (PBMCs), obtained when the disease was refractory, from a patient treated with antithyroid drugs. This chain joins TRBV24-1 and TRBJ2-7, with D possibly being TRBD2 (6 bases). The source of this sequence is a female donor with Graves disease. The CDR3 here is CATSDTGDATYEQYF. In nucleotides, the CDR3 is TGTGCCACCAGTGATACGGGGGACGCAACCTACGAGCAGTACTTC.